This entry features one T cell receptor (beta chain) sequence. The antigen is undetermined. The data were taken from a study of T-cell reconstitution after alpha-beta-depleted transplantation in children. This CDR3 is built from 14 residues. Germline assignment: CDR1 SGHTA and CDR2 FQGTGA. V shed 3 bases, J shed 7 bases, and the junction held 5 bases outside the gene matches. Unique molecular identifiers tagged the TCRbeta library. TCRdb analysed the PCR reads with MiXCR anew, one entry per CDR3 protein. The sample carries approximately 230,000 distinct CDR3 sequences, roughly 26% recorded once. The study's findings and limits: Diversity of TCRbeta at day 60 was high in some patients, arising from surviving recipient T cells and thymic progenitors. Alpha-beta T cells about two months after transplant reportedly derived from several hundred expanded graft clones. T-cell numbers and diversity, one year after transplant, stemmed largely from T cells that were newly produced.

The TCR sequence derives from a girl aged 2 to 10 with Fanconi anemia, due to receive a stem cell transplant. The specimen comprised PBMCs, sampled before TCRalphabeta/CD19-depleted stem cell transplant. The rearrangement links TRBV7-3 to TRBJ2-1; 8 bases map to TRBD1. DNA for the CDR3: TGTGCCAGCAGCTTCGACAGGGGAAGTAATGAGCAGTTCTTC. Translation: CASSFDRGSNEQFF.